One sample yielded the 31 T cell receptor beta chains listed below, sequenced in a study of shared clonotypes between healthy human individuals. Sequencing used immunoSEQ multiplex PCR; TCRdb keeps in-frame clones, though not all of them. The table includes roughly 760,000 clones, less than 85% detected once. Sequencing used memory CD4+ T cells sorted from blood. Described subset: CD45RA-negative fraction. All receptors come from a woman younger than 45 in good health.

V is TRBV6-6 and J is TRBJ2-2, with a weak D call TRBD2 (6 bases). Germline V gene lookup returns CDR1 MNHNY and CDR2 SVGAGI (reference sequence). V lost 4 bases to trimming and J lost 3 bases, with 12 bases between them. The CDR3 extends over 15 amino acids. CDR3: CASSSVGSDTGELFF. CDR3 DNA sequence: TGTGCCAGCAGTTCAGTCGGGAGCGACACCGGGGAGCTGTTTTTT.

The chain has TRBV6-5 and TRBJ2-7; D gene ambiguous. This CDR3 has 15 amino acids. Germline CDR1 MNHEY, CDR2 SVGAGI. V was clipped by 5 bases and J by 2 bases, with 16 bases between them. In DNA form, the CDR3 reads TGTGCCAGCAGTATCGGGCCCGGAGAGACCTACGAGCAGTACTTC. It translates to CASSIGPGETYEQYF.

The rearrangement links TRBV28 to TRBJ2-1, with 12 bases lining up with TRBD2. Germline V gene data show CDR1 as MDHEN and CDR2 as SYDVKM. The trim removed 6 bases at V and 8 bases at J, leaving 8 bases unmatched. The CDR3 is made up of 15 amino acids. CDR3 protein: CASSRTSGIQDEQFF. CDR3 DNA sequence: TGTGCCAGCAGCAGGACTAGCGGGATTCAGGATGAGCAGTTCTTC.

This clone was seen many times. The V gene is TRBV5-4, the J gene TRBJ2-7, with D tentatively TRBD1 (5 bases). The ends were cut back, 8 bases at V and 7 bases at J, with 19 bases in the middle. This CDR3 has 13 residues. Germline CDR1 reads SGHNT; CDR2 reads YYREEE (reference sequence). CDR3 residues: CASSLTELSEQYF. As DNA, the CDR3 is TGTGCCAGTTCTTTGACAGAGCTATCTGAGCAGTACTTC.

This clone has a handful of counts. The V call is TRBV5-6, the J call TRBJ1-2; 7 positions agree with TRBD1. V shed 4 bases, J shed 4 bases, and the junction held 7 bases outside the gene matches. The germline CDR1 and CDR2 sequences are SGHDT and YYEEEE. The CDR3 sequence is 14 residues long. CDR3: CASSTRQGVYGYTF. The CDR3 nucleotides are TGTGCCAGCAGCACCCGACAGGGCGTCTATGGCTACACCTTC.

The genes are TRBV7-9 and TRBJ2-5; 9 bases agree with TRBD1. The germline V gene has CDR1 SEHNR and CDR2 FQNEAQ (reference sequence). Losses at the gene ends were 6 bases for V and 2 bases for J; bases not matched to a gene: 10. The CDR3 is 16 amino acids. CDR3 amino acids: CASRPGQGTPQETQYF. CDR3 coding DNA: TGTGCCAGCAGACCTGGACAGGGGACCCCACAAGAGACCCAGTACTTC. The whole variable domain, remainder taken from reference TRBV7-9 and TRBJ2-5, is DTGVSQNPRHKITKRGQNVTFRCDPISEHNRLYWYRQTLGQGPEFLTYFQNEAQLEKSRLLSDRFSAERPKGSFSTLEIQRTEQGDSAMYLCASRPGQGTPQETQYFGPGTRLLVL.

The chain links TRBV6-1 to TRBJ2-3, with D uncertain. The length of the CDR3 is 12 residues. Per the germline V gene, CDR1 is MNHNS and CDR2 is SASEGT. The V end lost 2 bases, the J end lost 6 bases, and 6 bases lay between the germline ends. The CDR3 spells CASSESEDTQYF. In nucleotides, the CDR3 is TGTGCCAGCAGTGAATCCGAGGATACGCAGTATTTT.

The chain uses TRBV9 and TRBJ1-2, with D perhaps matching TRBD1 (6 bases). CDR3 size: 14 residues. Between the trimmed V and J ends, which lost 1 base and 3 bases, there was a span of 10 bases. Germline CDR1 and CDR2: SGDLS and YYNGEE. CDR3 sequence reads: CASSVQGLDYGYTF. In DNA, the CDR3 is TGTGCCAGCAGCGTACAGGGGTTAGACTATGGCTACACCTTC.

Concerning this clone itself: This sample includes further DNA sequences coding for the same CDR3. J is TRBJ1-5 and V is TRBV10-2; D uncertain. Per the germline V gene, CDR1 is WSHSY and CDR2 is SAAADI. The CDR3 consists of 13 residues. With 7 bases removed from V and 7 bases from J, the gap between germline ends came to 14 bases. In DNA, the CDR3 is TGCGCCAGCAAACGGGGAGAGGGCCAGCCCCAGCATTTT. It yields the protein CASKRGEGQPQHF.

This clone was seen a handful of times. The chain carries TRBV6-1 and TRBJ2-7; D tentatively reads TRBD1 or TRBD2 (5 bases each). This CDR3 comprises 14 residues. V was trimmed by 7 bases and J by 2 bases, leaving 15 bases between them. Germline CDR1 is MNHNS and CDR2 is SASEGT. In nucleotides, the CDR3 is TGTGCCAGCATCCGGACGCAGGGAGCCTACGAGCAGTACTTC. Translation: CASIRTQGAYEQYF.

In DNA, the CDR3 is TGTGCCAGCAGCTTGATTAGGAACACTGAAGCTTTCTTT. Translating gives CASSLIRNTEAFF. The gene calls are TRBV7-2 and TRBJ1-1; D call uncertain. Trimming stripped 3 bases from V and 1 base from J, with 6 bases between. The CDR3 runs 13 residues. Per the germline V gene, CDR1 is SGHTA and CDR2 is FQGNSA.

The chain couples TRBV28 to TRBJ1-1; no definite D call. The V end was cut by 4 bases, the J end by 4 bases, with 10 bases between. This CDR3 comprises 13 residues. Germline V gene lookup returns CDR1 MDHEN and CDR2 SYDVKM. CDR3 protein: CASSSLTTTEAFF. CDR3 DNA: TGTGCCAGCAGTTCCCTGACAACCACTGAAGCTTTCTTT.

This sequence joins TRBV5-1 and TRBJ1-2, with TRBD1 matching 7 bases. With V trimmed by 8 bases and J by 0 bases, 7 bases remained unmatched. The CDR3 extends over 14 amino acids. Germline values: CDR1 SGHRS, CDR2 YFSETQ. CDR3 region: CASRQGEANYGYTF. CDR3 nucleotides: TGCGCCAGTAGACAGGGAGAAGCTAACTATGGCTACACCTTC. Together with reference TRBV5-1 and TRBJ1-2, the CDR3 gives the full variable domain: KAGVTQTPRYLIKTRGQQVTLSCSPISGHRSVSWYQQTPGQGLQFLFEYFSETQRNKGNFPGRFSGRQFSNSRSEMNVSTLELGDSALYLCASRQGEANYGYTFGSGTRLTVV.

This clone came up a few times. The CDR3 DNA sequence: TGTGCCAGCAGTGCTGGGGACAGGGTCACTGAAGCTTTCTTT. Translating it yields CASSAGDRVTEAFF. This sequence joins TRBV6-1 and TRBJ1-1; 9 bases fit TRBD1. CDR1 and CDR2 from the germline V gene are MNHNS and SASEGT. This CDR3 spans 14 amino acids. The junction had 4 bases not matched to a gene; V was cut back by 4 bases and J by 4 bases.

This chain joins TRBV6-1 and TRBJ1-5; D ambiguous. CDR3 length equals 14 residues. The V and J ends lost 4 bases and 1 base respectively, with 8 bases between them. From germline, CDR1 is MNHNS and CDR2 SASEGT. DNA for the CDR3: TGTGCCAGCAGTGGGAGGGCCAGCAATCAGCCCCAGCATTTT. It encodes CASSGRASNQPQHF.

This clone occurred once. The chain joins TRBV5-1 to TRBJ2-7, with D tentatively TRBD2 (6 bases). The CDR3 contains 16 residues. Germline lookup yields CDR1 SGHRS and CDR2 YFSETQ. V lost 0 bases to trimming and J lost 3 bases, with 16 bases between them. CDR3 nucleotide sequence: TGCGCCAGCAGCTTGGGTTTGCGGGGAACCTACTACGAGCAGTACTTC. Residues: CASSLGLRGTYYEQYF.

For the CDR3, the DNA is TGTGCCAGCAGCCCTAGGGGTTGGGAGCAGTTCTTC. Translation: CASSPRGWEQFF. V and J are TRBV7-9 and TRBJ2-1; TRBD1 is a possible D gene (5 bases). CDR3 length equals 12 residues. Germline V lookup: CDR1 SEHNR, CDR2 FQNEAQ (reference sequence). V gave up 5 bases and J gave up 10 bases, with 12 bases separating them.

The chain links TRBV27 to TRBJ2-5; the D is unclear. Per germline, CDR1 MNHEY and CDR2 SMNVEV (reference sequence). The CDR3 runs 14 residues. V lost 1 base, J lost 4 bases, and 10 bases lay in between. CDR3 in DNA: TGTGCCAGCAGTTTATACGGCTGGTCAGAGACCCAGTACTTC. It yields the protein CASSLYGWSETQYF.

The chain couples TRBV19 to TRBJ2-1, with D perhaps given as TRBD1 or TRBD2 (5 bases each). V was shortened by 3 bases and J by 9 bases, with 18 bases between the two germline ends. CDR1 and CDR2 (germline): LNHDA, SQIVND (reference sequence). This CDR3 contains 15 residues. DNA of the CDR3: TGTGCCAGTAGTATGGGCCCGGGACGGGCGGCTGAGCAGTTCTTC. Protein: CASSMGPGRAAEQFF.

The V and J genes are TRBV6-1 and TRBJ2-7, with a tentative D call TRBD1 (5 bases). V was clipped by 5 bases and J by 3 bases, with 17 bases between them. The V gene's germline CDR1 is MNHNS and CDR2 SASEGT. CDR3 length equals 15 residues. The CDR3: CASSPQGSTGYEQYF. The CDR3 DNA reads as TGTGCCAGCAGTCCTCAGGGTAGTACAGGCTACGAGCAGTACTTC.

Concerning this clone itself: Germline and junction disagree at one end, which may indicate a read error. The rearrangement links TRBV10-3 to TRBJ1-2, with no clear D. This CDR3 comprises 11 residues. Germline lookup yields CDR1 ENHRY and CDR2 SYGVKD. This CDR3 reads CAISESTGPAF. In DNA, the CDR3 is TGTGCCATCAGTGAGTCGACTGGGCCGGCCTTC.

The CDR3 DNA is TGCGCCAGCAGCGCCACCACCGGGACAGGGCTATCTGGAAACACCATATATTTT. Amino acid sequence: CASSATTGTGLSGNTIYF. V is TRBV5-1 and J is TRBJ1-3; the match to TRBD1 covers 9 bases. The CDR3 has 18 amino acids. V lost 4 bases and J lost 1; bases outside the gene matches: 12. Per germline, CDR1 SGHRS and CDR2 YFSETQ.

To note about this clone: A far larger clone differs by one base, so this is likely a read error. The sample carries other DNA sequences with the same CDR3. The V gene is TRBV7-6, the J gene TRBJ1-5, with TRBD1 identical over 8 bases. The germline V gene encodes CDR1 SGHVS and CDR2 FNYEAQ. The CDR3 contains 16 residues. The DNA of the CDR3 is TGTGCCAGCAGCTTAGCTGCGGACAGGGATGATCAGCCTCAGCATTTT. Encoded protein: CASSLAADRDDQPQHF.

V usage is TRBV9 and J usage is TRBJ2-2, with no clear D. Germline CDR1 SGDLS, CDR2 YYNGEE. The length of the CDR3 is 15 residues. V was clipped by 0 bases and J by 2 bases, with 8 bases between them. The CDR3 DNA sequence: TGTGCCAGCAGCGTAGCTGCCGCCAACACCGGGGAGCTGTTTTTT. Translation: CASSVAAANTGELFF. The whole variable domain, remainder taken from reference TRBV9 and TRBJ2-2, is DSGVTQTPKHLITATGQRVTLRCSPRSGDLSVYWYQQSLDQGLQFLIQYYNGEERAKGNILERFSAQQFPDLHSELNLSSLELGDSALYFCASSVAAANTGELFFGEGSRLTVL.

The chain uses TRBV5-8 and TRBJ1-2, with 10 bases lining up with TRBD1. The junction had 13 bases not matched to a gene; V was cut back by 5 bases and J by 6 bases. Germline V gene sequence: CDR1 SGHTS, CDR2 YDEGEE. The CDR3 consists of 16 residues. The CDR3 sequence is CASRRRQGAGRDGYTF. In DNA form, the CDR3 reads TGTGCCAGCAGGCGACGACAGGGGGCGGGAAGAGATGGCTACACCTTC.

This chain joins TRBV27 and TRBJ2-7, with 8 bases identical to TRBD1. This CDR3 contains 15 residues. Per the germline V gene, CDR1 is MNHEY and CDR2 is SMNVEV (reference sequence). V dropped 5 bases and J dropped 7; count of bases not matched to a gene: 13. The CDR3 here is CASSKPTGGLREQYF. CDR3 DNA sequence: TGTGCCAGCAGTAAACCCACAGGGGGGCTTAGAGAGCAGTACTTC.

The gene calls are TRBV19 and TRBJ2-3; 9 bases agree with TRBD1. Per the germline V gene, CDR1 is LNHDA and CDR2 is SQIVND (reference sequence). CDR3 size: 17 residues. J gave up 3 bases and V 4 bases, and 11 bases lay outside the gene matches. CDR3 nucleotides: TGTGCCAGTAGTACGTCCCCCGGGACAGGGCTGACAGATACGCAGTATTTT. It specifies CASSTSPGTGLTDTQYF.

A single count supports this clone. The chain is built from TRBV11-2 and TRBJ2-7, with TRBD2 as a possible D gene (5 bases). The CDR3 spans 14 residues. Germline lookup yields CDR1 SGHAT and CDR2 FQNNGV. V was cut by 4 bases and J by 7 bases, with 17 bases left in between. CDR3 residues: CASSYSVGVEEQYF. CDR3 in DNA: TGTGCCAGCAGCTATAGCGTAGGAGTGGAAGAGCAGTACTTC.

This clone was seen a handful of times. This sequence joins TRBV6-1 and TRBJ1-1, with D perhaps matching TRBD1 (6 bases). V gave up 5 bases and J gave up 8 bases, with 15 bases separating them. Germline CDR1 reads MNHNS; CDR2 reads SASEGT. This CDR3 region has 13 residues. DNA for the CDR3: TGTGCCAGCAGTAGGTACGCGGGGGCGGAAGCTTTCTTT. Amino acids: CASSRYAGAEAFF.

The chain has TRBV7-2 and TRBJ2-2; D is uncertain. The CDR3 is made up of 12 amino acids. The V gene's germline CDR1 is SGHTA and CDR2 FQGNSA. The germline V and J ends were trimmed by 3 bases and 2 bases, with 1 base remaining between them. CDR3 nucleotides: TGTGCCAGCAGCTTCAACACCGGGGAGCTGTTTTTT. It codes for CASSFNTGELFF.

The chain links TRBV7-2 to TRBJ1-1, with 8 bases lining up with TRBD1. Unmatched junction bases numbered 5, after V lost 4 bases and J lost 4 bases. Germline V CDR1 and CDR2: SGHTA, FQGNSA. The CDR3 runs to 14 residues. The CDR3 loop reads CASSSDRAGTEAFF. Here the CDR3 DNA reads TGTGCCAGCAGCTCGGACAGGGCAGGCACTGAAGCTTTCTTT.